The rows below give T cell receptor beta chains drawn from one sample of a study of blood T cells in healthy people across ages. In TCRdb, the 5' RACE reads were re-called with MiXCR into one record per CDR3 protein. The sample gives about 1 million distinct CDR3 sequences, 25% of which show up once; 0.65% to 0.95% is in the top ten. Separately, the same data were catalogued under a study of T cells of mothers and their children.

The sample was blood. The receptors derive from a girl aged 2 to 9 in good health. CDR3s include the opening cysteine and the closing phenylalanine or tryptophan. The D gene is left open where the match is weak. A clone size is listed for some rows: how often the clone was seen (once, few, many), or a class if it is expanded.

abundance: NA; v_gene: TRBV12-3/TRBV12-4; len: 16; j_gene: TRBJ2-5; d_gene: TRBD1; CDR3aa: CASSLMRQGSVETQYF; CDR3nt: TGTGCCAGCAGCCTTATGCGACAGGGGTCTGTAGAGACCCAGTACTTC
abundance: NA; v_gene: TRBV12-3/TRBV12-4; len: 11; j_gene: TRBJ1-2; d_gene: NA; CDR3aa: CASRADLGYTF; CDR3nt: TGTGCCAGCAGGGCAGACCTTGGCTACACCTTC
abundance: NA; v_gene: TRBV20-1; len: 14; j_gene: TRBJ2-1; d_gene: TRBD2; CDR3aa: CSANPSGDYNEQFF; CDR3nt: TGCAGTGCCAACCCTAGCGGCGATTACAATGAGCAGTTCTTC
abundance: NA; v_gene: TRBV9; len: 14; j_gene: TRBJ1-2; d_gene: TRBD1; CDR3aa: CASSVALDREGYTF; CDR3nt: TGTGCCAGCAGCGTAGCCCTGGACAGGGAAGGCTACACCTTC
abundance: NA; v_gene: TRBV28; len: 12; j_gene: TRBJ2-7; d_gene: NA; CDR3aa: CALSRGSYEQYF; CDR3nt: TGTGCCCTCTCGAGGGGGTCCTACGAGCAGTACTTC
abundance: once; v_gene: TRBV29-1; len: 14; j_gene: TRBJ2-3; d_gene: TRBD2; CDR3aa: CSVGGRSRPDTQYF; CDR3nt: TGCAGCGTGGGAGGGAGATCTCGACCAGATACGCAGTATTTT
abundance: few; v_gene: TRBV6-5; len: 14; j_gene: TRBJ1-1; d_gene: NA; CDR3aa: CASSYGKMNTEAFF; CDR3nt: TGTGCCAGCAGTTACGGGAAAATGAACACTGAAGCTTTCTTT
abundance: few; v_gene: TRBV27; len: 14; j_gene: TRBJ2-5; d_gene: NA; CDR3aa: CASSPLGQKETQYF; CDR3nt: TGTGCCAGCAGTCCCCTAGGACAGAAAGAGACCCAGTACTTC
abundance: NA; v_gene: TRBV29-1; len: 13; j_gene: TRBJ2-7; d_gene: NA; CDR3aa: CSVEGGQLFEQYF; CDR3nt: TGCAGCGTTGAAGGAGGACAGTTATTCGAGCAGTACTTC
abundance: NA; v_gene: TRBV7-9; len: 13; j_gene: TRBJ2-4; d_gene: NA; CDR3aa: CASSPIWGDIQYF; CDR3nt: TGTGCCAGCAGCCCGATTTGGGGGGACATTCAGTACTTC
abundance: NA; v_gene: TRBV12-3/TRBV12-4; len: 15; j_gene: TRBJ2-2; d_gene: NA; CDR3aa: CASSFRDFNTGELFF; CDR3nt: TGTGCCAGCAGTTTCCGGGACTTTAACACCGGGGAGCTGTTTTTT
abundance: NA; v_gene: TRBV4-3; len: 19; j_gene: TRBJ2-5; d_gene: TRBD2; CDR3aa: CASSRDLGLAGGRMETQYF; CDR3nt: TGCGCCAGCAGCCGAGATCTCGGACTAGCGGGGGGGCGAATGGAGACCCAGTACTTC
abundance: few; v_gene: TRBV5-1; len: 14; j_gene: TRBJ1-2; d_gene: NA; CDR3aa: CASRDGDSIYGYTF; CDR3nt: TGCGCCAGCAGGGACGGAGATTCTATCTATGGCTACACCTTC
abundance: few; v_gene: TRBV20-1; len: 13; j_gene: TRBJ1-1; d_gene: NA; CDR3aa: CSAHRAPNTEAFF; CDR3nt: TGCAGTGCCCACAGGGCGCCGAACACTGAAGCTTTCTTT
abundance: few; v_gene: TRBV12-3/TRBV12-4; len: 18; j_gene: TRBJ2-1; d_gene: TRBD2; CDR3aa: CASSTTSGRPSSYNEQFF; CDR3nt: TGTGCCAGCAGTACGACTAGCGGGCGCCCTAGCTCCTACAATGAGCAGTTCTTC
abundance: many; v_gene: TRBV29-1; len: 13; j_gene: TRBJ2-7; d_gene: NA; CDR3aa: CSVEEGDTYEQYF; CDR3nt: TGCAGCGTTGAAGAGGGGGACACCTACGAGCAGTACTTC
abundance: NA; v_gene: TRBV10-3; len: 14; j_gene: TRBJ2-1; d_gene: TRBD1; CDR3aa: CATEPGQGASEQFF; CDR3nt: TGTGCCACAGAGCCGGGACAGGGGGCTTCTGAGCAGTTCTTC
abundance: NA; v_gene: TRBV28; len: 13; j_gene: TRBJ1-2; d_gene: NA; CDR3aa: CASSTSDRKGYTF; CDR3nt: TGTGCCAGCAGTACCAGCGACAGGAAGGGCTACACCTTC
abundance: NA; v_gene: TRBV29-1; len: 14; j_gene: TRBJ1-2; d_gene: NA; CDR3aa: CSVDQGPANYGYTF; CDR3nt: TGCAGCGTTGACCAGGGGCCCGCTAACTATGGCTACACCTTC
abundance: few; v_gene: TRBV4-2; len: 15; j_gene: TRBJ1-2; d_gene: NA; CDR3aa: CASSQDNGGGYGYTF; CDR3nt: TGTGCCAGCAGCCAAGATAATGGCGGTGGCTATGGCTACACCTTC
abundance: NA; v_gene: TRBV7-6; len: 16; j_gene: TRBJ1-6; d_gene: NA; CDR3aa: CASSLREGRNDSPLHF; CDR3nt: TGTGCCAGCAGCTTACGGGAGGGGAGGAACGATTCACCCCTCCACTTT
abundance: few; v_gene: TRBV6-5; len: 14; j_gene: TRBJ2-3; d_gene: TRBD2; CDR3aa: CASTRPGGAGTQYF; CDR3nt: TGTGCCAGCACCCGGCCGGGGGGGGCGGGAACGCAGTATTTT
abundance: NA; v_gene: TRBV9; len: 15; j_gene: TRBJ2-2; d_gene: NA; CDR3aa: CASSVQGSNTGELFF; CDR3nt: TGTGCCAGCAGCGTACAGGGCTCGAACACCGGGGAGCTGTTTTTT
abundance: NA; v_gene: TRBV24-1; len: 13; j_gene: TRBJ2-1; d_gene: NA; CDR3aa: CATSGRLENEQFF; CDR3nt: TGTGCCACCAGTGGCCGACTAGAGAATGAGCAGTTCTTC
abundance: once; v_gene: TRBV2; len: 14; j_gene: TRBJ2-1; d_gene: TRBD2; CDR3aa: CASTRRGDYNEQFF; CDR3nt: TGTGCCAGTACGAGGCGGGGGGACTACAATGAGCAGTTCTTC
abundance: NA; v_gene: TRBV12-5; len: 18; j_gene: TRBJ1-1; d_gene: NA; CDR3aa: CASGFSREGSELNTEAFF; CDR3nt: TGTGCTAGTGGTTTTTCCCGGGAGGGCTCGGAATTGAACACTGAAGCTTTCTTT
abundance: few; v_gene: TRBV13; len: 19; j_gene: TRBJ2-3; d_gene: TRBD1; CDR3aa: CASSSSRRGQHTSTDTQYF; CDR3nt: TGTGCCAGCAGCTCCTCACGTAGGGGACAGCATACTAGCACAGATACGCAGTATTTT
abundance: NA; v_gene: TRBV7-8; len: 16; j_gene: TRBJ2-6; d_gene: NA; CDR3aa: CASTASPLAGANVLTF; CDR3nt: TGTGCCAGCACCGCCTCTCCGCTGGCTGGGGCCAACGTCCTGACTTTC
abundance: NA; v_gene: TRBV6-5; len: 15; j_gene: TRBJ1-1; d_gene: TRBD1; CDR3aa: CASSVQGTLVTEAFF; CDR3nt: TGTGCCAGCAGTGTACAGGGGACCCTGGTGACTGAAGCTTTCTTT
abundance: NA; v_gene: TRBV6-2/TRBV6-3; len: 13; j_gene: TRBJ2-3; d_gene: TRBD2; CDR3aa: CASRLAGTNTQYF; CDR3nt: TGTGCCAGCAGGCTAGCGGGAACGAATACGCAGTATTTT
abundance: few; v_gene: TRBV29-1; len: 13; j_gene: TRBJ2-1; d_gene: NA; CDR3aa: CSVEGLDNNEQFF; CDR3nt: TGCAGCGTTGAAGGTCTAGACAACAATGAGCAGTTCTTC
abundance: NA; v_gene: TRBV15; len: 14; j_gene: TRBJ2-1; d_gene: NA; CDR3aa: CATSGGLSLDEQFF; CDR3nt: TGTGCCACCAGCGGGGGTCTTTCATTGGATGAGCAGTTCTTC
abundance: NA; v_gene: TRBV12-5; len: 15; j_gene: TRBJ2-1; d_gene: NA; CDR3aa: CASGLVWNSDNEQFF; CDR3nt: TGTGCTAGTGGTTTGGTATGGAACAGTGACAATGAGCAGTTCTTC
abundance: NA; v_gene: TRBV11-1; len: 13; j_gene: TRBJ1-1; d_gene: NA; CDR3aa: CASSLGTAEEAFF; CDR3nt: TGTGCCAGCAGCTTAGGAACAGCAGAGGAAGCTTTCTTT
abundance: few; v_gene: TRBV6-1; len: 16; j_gene: TRBJ2-3; d_gene: NA; CDR3aa: CASSEIQGRGTDTQYF; CDR3nt: TGTGCCAGCAGTGAAATCCAGGGCCGGGGCACAGATACGCAGTATTTT
abundance: few; v_gene: TRBV2; len: 15; j_gene: TRBJ1-4; d_gene: TRBD1; CDR3aa: CASSGTGGAYEKLFF; CDR3nt: TGTGCCAGCAGTGGGACAGGGGGCGCGTATGAAAAACTGTTTTTT
abundance: few; v_gene: TRBV18; len: 17; j_gene: TRBJ2-7; d_gene: NA; CDR3aa: CASSPLFARTSWHEQYF; CDR3nt: TGTGCCAGCTCACCACTTTTTGCTCGAACCAGTTGGCACGAGCAGTACTTC
abundance: NA; v_gene: TRBV4-1; len: 16; j_gene: TRBJ1-5; d_gene: NA; CDR3aa: CASSHLIQGSGQPQHF; CDR3nt: TGCGCCAGCAGCCACTTAATACAGGGAAGTGGTCAGCCCCAGCATTTT
abundance: few; v_gene: TRBV12-3/TRBV12-4; len: 15; j_gene: TRBJ2-5; d_gene: TRBD2; CDR3aa: CASRDLGGVEETQYF; CDR3nt: TGTGCCAGCAGGGACCTCGGGGGGGTGGAGGAGACCCAGTACTTC
abundance: NA; v_gene: TRBV9; len: 15; j_gene: TRBJ2-1; d_gene: NA; CDR3aa: CAILQPGPFYNEQFF; CDR3nt: TGTGCCATCTTACAACCAGGGCCGTTCTACAATGAGCAGTTCTTC
abundance: few; v_gene: TRBV4-1; len: 14; j_gene: TRBJ2-7; d_gene: TRBD1; CDR3aa: CASAPGQGSYEQYF; CDR3nt: TGCGCCAGCGCCCCGGGACAGGGGTCCTACGAGCAGTACTTC
abundance: few; v_gene: TRBV3-1; len: 16; j_gene: TRBJ1-1; d_gene: NA; CDR3aa: CASSQDLAGVNTEAFF; CDR3nt: TGTGCCAGCAGCCAAGATCTTGCAGGGGTGAACACTGAAGCTTTCTTT
abundance: NA; v_gene: TRBV27; len: 14; j_gene: TRBJ2-3; d_gene: NA; CDR3aa: CASQYKLSTDTQYF; CDR3nt: TGTGCCAGCCAATATAAGCTGAGCACAGATACGCAGTATTTT
abundance: NA; v_gene: TRBV6-1; len: 15; j_gene: TRBJ1-6; d_gene: TRBD1; CDR3aa: CASLSGQGGNSPLHF; CDR3nt: TGTGCCAGCCTAAGCGGACAGGGGGGTAACTCACCCCTCCACTTT
abundance: few; v_gene: TRBV28; len: 16; j_gene: TRBJ2-4; d_gene: TRBD1; CDR3aa: CASSPKQGWWENIQYF; CDR3nt: TGTGCCAGCAGTCCTAAACAGGGGTGGTGGGAAAACATTCAGTACTTC
abundance: NA; v_gene: TRBV29-1; len: 15; j_gene: TRBJ2-7; d_gene: TRBD2; CDR3aa: CSVEGTSGGPYEQYF; CDR3nt: TGCAGCGTTGAGGGCACTAGCGGGGGACCATACGAGCAGTACTTC
abundance: NA; v_gene: TRBV24-1; len: 14; j_gene: TRBJ1-2; d_gene: TRBD1; CDR3aa: CATSDRGQGEGYTF; CDR3nt: TGTGCCACCAGTGACCGTGGACAGGGCGAAGGCTACACCTTC
abundance: NA; v_gene: TRBV29-1; len: 12; j_gene: TRBJ2-7; d_gene: NA; CDR3aa: CSIIAVNYEQYF; CDR3nt: TGCAGCATCATAGCGGTTAACTACGAGCAGTACTTC
abundance: NA; v_gene: TRBV20-1; len: 13; j_gene: TRBJ2-5; d_gene: TRBD1; CDR3aa: CSVPGTAQETQYF; CDR3nt: TGCAGTGTTCCCGGGACAGCCCAAGAGACCCAGTACTTC
abundance: few; v_gene: TRBV7-2; len: 13; j_gene: TRBJ2-7; d_gene: NA; CDR3aa: CASSFEHLYEQYF; CDR3nt: TGTGCCAGCAGCTTCGAACACCTCTACGAGCAGTACTTC
abundance: few; v_gene: TRBV5-1; len: 13; j_gene: TRBJ2-2; d_gene: NA; CDR3aa: CASRGLIKGELFF; CDR3nt: TGCGCCAGCAGGGGACTCATCAAGGGGGAGCTGTTTTTT
abundance: NA; v_gene: TRBV7-2; len: 14; j_gene: TRBJ2-5; d_gene: NA; CDR3aa: CASSFLSVGETQYF; CDR3nt: TGTGCCAGCAGCTTTTTATCTGTGGGGGAGACCCAGTACTTC
abundance: NA; v_gene: TRBV28; len: 13; j_gene: TRBJ2-7; d_gene: NA; CDR3aa: CASPSSREGEQYF; CDR3nt: TGTGCCAGTCCCTCCAGCCGCGAAGGGGAGCAGTACTTC
abundance: NA; v_gene: TRBV7-6; len: 15; j_gene: TRBJ2-7; d_gene: TRBD2; CDR3aa: CASSSPRGGVYEQYF; CDR3nt: TGTGCCAGCAGCTCCCCCCGCGGGGGAGTCTACGAGCAGTACTTC
abundance: NA; v_gene: TRBV29-1; len: 13; j_gene: TRBJ1-1; d_gene: NA; CDR3aa: CSVVGKMNTEAFF; CDR3nt: TGCAGCGTTGTCGGCAAGATGAACACTGAAGCTTTCTTT
abundance: NA; v_gene: TRBV28; len: 14; j_gene: TRBJ2-7; d_gene: NA; CDR3aa: CASSFRGAQNEQYF; CDR3nt: TGTGCCAGCAGTTTCCGGGGGGCGCAAAACGAGCAGTACTTC
abundance: NA; v_gene: TRBV27; len: 14; j_gene: TRBJ2-7; d_gene: NA; CDR3aa: CASSPHRDRNEQYF; CDR3nt: TGTGCCAGCAGTCCTCACAGGGATAGGAACGAGCAGTACTTC
abundance: few; v_gene: TRBV5-1; len: 16; j_gene: TRBJ1-1; d_gene: NA; CDR3aa: CASSYDSSGGNTEAFF; CDR3nt: TGCGCCAGCAGCTACGACTCATCCGGAGGGAACACTGAAGCTTTCTTT
abundance: few; v_gene: TRBV11-2; len: 12; j_gene: TRBJ2-3; d_gene: NA; CDR3aa: CASSWAADTQYF; CDR3nt: TGTGCCAGCAGCTGGGCCGCTGATACGCAGTATTTT